This entry features one T cell receptor (beta chain) sequence. Its target is unknown. These data come from a study of cytomegalovirus exposure and HLA in healthy donors. General study results and limits: An observed cluster of highly shared sequence variants was recorded as a likely sequencing artifact. Some segments of the V type, notably TRBV6-2 and TRBV6-3, were excluded as indistinguishable. A later analysis showed that HLA-associated TCR beta chains had undergone more clonal expansion than equally common others. Most TCR beta V segments were productive about 87% or about 30% of the time in an earlier analysis.

The PCR employed 60 Vbeta primers together with 13 Jbeta primers. Repertoires were generated with immunoSEQ multiplex PCR, while TCRdb's copy carries only in-frame clones and drops some. The sample lists 130,000 or so clones; 76% were seen once. V lost 5 bases and J lost 0, with 8 bases in between. The germline CDR1 and CDR2 sequences are MDHEN and SYDVKM. The CDR3 is 13 amino acids. This clonotype originated in a female donor in good health and CMV-seropositive. Sequenced sample: PBMCs. V usage is TRBV28 and J usage is TRBJ2-7; tentatively, D is TRBD1 (5 bases). The CDR3 DNA reads TGTGCCAGCAGTACACAGGCCTCCTACGAGCAGTACTTC. Protein: CASSTQASYEQYF.